These 27 T cell receptor beta chains were sequenced from one sample in a study of vaccination and CD4 T cells after COVID-19. No antigen has been identified for these receptors. Treatment noted: roughly ten-day PBMC culture with coronavirus spike peptide pools or control peptides (ViraFEST assay). Sequencing of DNA taken from cultured CD4+ T cells relied on the Oncomine TCR Beta short-read assay. TCRdb re-analysed the PCR reads in MiXCR, keeping a single row per CDR3 protein. The sample has roughly 20,000 distinct CDR3 sequences, around two fifths seen once. Sequenced material: CD4+ T cells from blood, cultured in vitro, taken after SARS-CoV-2 vaccination. The receptors stem from a human donor who had recovered from COVID-19.

The rearrangement links TRBV7-2 to TRBJ2-7; 12 bases line up with TRBD2. V lost 5 bases and J lost 3; bases outside the gene matches: 14. Germline CDR1 reads SGHTA; CDR2 reads FQGNSA. The CDR3 runs 18 residues. The CDR3 DNA is TGTGCCAGCAGCCGTTGGACTAGCGGGGAATCTAAAATCTACGAGCAGTACTTC. It encodes CASSRWTSGESKIYEQYF.

The genes are TRBV6-1 and TRBJ2-5; tentatively, D is TRBD2 (6 bases). The CDR3 loop spans 14 amino acids. Germline CDR1 MNHNS, CDR2 SASEGT. The V gene lost 3 bases and the J gene lost 5 bases, with 13 bases spanning the gap. The CDR3 loop reads CASSETGTSETQYF. DNA for the CDR3: TGTGCCAGCAGTGAGACCGGGACTTCTGAGACCCAGTACTTC.

The V and J genes are TRBV6-2 or TRBV6-3 and TRBJ2-2; TRBD1 is a possible D gene (6 bases). The V end was cut by 8 bases, the J end by 6 bases, with 13 bases between. The germline gives CDR1 MNHEY, CDR2 SVGEGT. There are 13 residues in the CDR3. The CDR3 here is CASLVKGAGELFF. The CDR3 region has the DNA TGTGCCAGCCTAGTAAAGGGGGCCGGGGAGCTGTTTTTT.

The chain carries TRBV6-5 and TRBJ2-1; D unclear. This CDR3 is 14 amino acids long. CDR1 and CDR2 (germline): MNHEY, SVGAGI. The V and J ends lost 1 base and 3 bases respectively, with 7 bases between them. The CDR3 DNA reads TGTGCCAGCAGTTACTTGGCAGACTACAATGAGCAGTTCTTC. Translation: CASSYLADYNEQFF.

The genes are TRBV27 and TRBJ2-5; 9 bases align to TRBD2. The trim removed 6 bases at V and 1 base at J, leaving 6 bases unmatched. Germline V gene lookup returns CDR1 MNHEY and CDR2 SMNVEV (reference sequence). The CDR3 spans 15 residues. The CDR3 coding sequence is TGTGCCAGCAGATTTAGCGGGGGACCCCAAGAGACCCAGTACTTC. This sequence encodes CASRFSGGPQETQYF.

The rearrangement uses TRBV28 and TRBJ2-7; 8 bases are shared with TRBD2. Losses at the gene ends were 8 bases for V and 3 bases for J; bases not matched to a gene: 15. Germline CDR1 is MDHEN and CDR2 is SYDVKM. This CDR3 is 16 amino acids long. The DNA for the CDR3 is TGTGCCAGCGCCTACAGCGGGCTAGCGGGCCGCTACGAGCAGTACTTC. The encoded protein is CASAYSGLAGRYEQYF.

This clonotype was seen only a few times. V usage is TRBV24-1 and J usage is TRBJ1-5; D gene ambiguous. This CDR3 region has 13 residues. Deletions cut 7 bases from V and 4 bases from J, with 10 bases between. Germline loops: CDR1 KGHDR, CDR2 SFDVKD. As DNA, the CDR3 is TGTGCCACCAGAGCAGCTTTAAATCAGCCCCAGCATTTT. Amino acid sequence: CATRAALNQPQHF.

The V and J genes are TRBV7-2 and TRBJ2-6; the D is unclear. Germline CDR1 SGHTA, CDR2 FQGNSA. Trimming shortened V by 0 bases and J by 0 bases, and 6 bases separated the two germline ends. There are 16 residues in the CDR3. CDR3 DNA: TGTGCCAGCAGCTTAGCACGTATCTCTGGGGCCAACGTCCTGACTTTC. This encodes CASSLARISGANVLTF. Full variable domain (missing parts from reference TRBV7-2 and TRBJ2-6): GAGVSQSPSNKVTEKGKDVELRCDPISGHTALYWYRQSLGQGLEFLIYFQGNSAPDKSGLPSDRFSAERTGGSVSTLTIQRTQQEDSAVYLCASSLARISGANVLTFGAGSRLTVL.

This chain uses TRBV7-9 with TRBJ2-7; tentative D call: TRBD1 (5 bases). In germline, CDR1 is SEHNR, CDR2 FQNEAQ (reference sequence). The V gene lost 5 bases and the J gene lost 3 bases, with 14 bases spanning the gap. This CDR3 has 14 amino acids. The CDR3 is CASSPGQRGYEQYF. The CDR3 DNA follows: TGTGCCAGCAGCCCCGGGCAAAGGGGCTACGAGCAGTACTTC. The full variable domain, with the rest looked up from reference TRBV7-9 and TRBJ2-7, is DTGVSQNPRHKITKRGQNVTFRCDPISEHNRLYWYRQTLGQGPEFLTYFQNEAQLEKSRLLSDRFSAERPKGSFSTLEIQRTEQGDSAMYLCASSPGQRGYEQYFGPGTRLTVT.

J is TRBJ1-2 and V is TRBV28; 7 nucleotides line up with TRBD1. From germline, CDR1 is MDHEN and CDR2 SYDVKM. Trimming took 6 bases from V and 8 from J; bases not matched to a gene: 12. The CDR3 spans 14 residues. DNA of the CDR3: TGTGCCAGCAGCCCCTTACTCAGGGGGGGGGGCTACACCTTC. Amino acid sequence: CASSPLLRGGGYTF.

This clonotype is medium-sized within its sample. V is TRBV7-2 and J is TRBJ1-1, with D unclear. Trimming pared 1 base from V and 11 bases from J, leaving 14 bases between. Germline-derived CDR1 and CDR2 are SGHTA and FQGNSA. The CDR3 covers 13 residues. The CDR3 here is CASSLVSRGEAFF. The CDR3 region has the DNA TGTGCCAGCAGCTTAGTAAGTCGTGGGGAGGCTTTCTTT.

The genes are TRBV7-3 and TRBJ2-3; 9 bases match TRBD1. There are 15 residues in the CDR3. V was clipped by 1 base and J by 6 bases; unmatched bases: 5. Germline V gene data show CDR1 as SGHTA and CDR2 as FQGTGA. CDR3 coding DNA: TGTGCCAGCAGCTTAATGGGACAGGGTCGGGATACGCAGTATTTT. Residues: CASSLMGQGRDTQYF.

The J gene is TRBJ2-1, the V gene TRBV6-1; 7 positions agree with TRBD1. The CDR3 runs to 13 residues. The J segment lost 5 bases and the V segment lost 3 bases, leaving 1 base of the junction unmatched. The germline CDR1 and CDR2 sequences are MNHNS and SASEGT. Written as DNA, the CDR3 is TGTGCCAGCAGTGAGACAGGGAACAATGAGCAGTTCTTC. It specifies CASSETGNNEQFF.

This sequence joins TRBV18 and TRBJ2-5, with D perhaps matching TRBD1 (5 bases). The CDR3 contains 14 residues. The V end lost 3 bases, the J end lost 5 bases, and 13 bases lay between the germline ends. Germline CDR1 and CDR2: KGHSH and LQKENI. The CDR3 DNA is TGTGCCAGCTCACCCCCCACAGGTTACGAGACCCAGTACTTC. As protein: CASSPPTGYETQYF. Using reference TRBV18 and TRBJ2-5 for the parts outside the CDR3, the full variable domain is NAGVMQNPRHLVRRRGQEARLRCSPMKGHSHVYWYRQLPEEGLKFMVYLQKENIIDESGMPKERFSAEFPKEGPSILRIQQVVRGDSAAYFCASSPPTGYETQYFGPGTRLLVL.

V is TRBV7-8 and J is TRBJ1-2; 7 bases match TRBD1. The CDR3 sequence is 14 residues long. V dropped 5 bases and J dropped 4; count of bases not matched to a gene: 7. CDR1 is SGHVS, CDR2 FQNEAQ, per germline. As DNA, the CDR3 is TGTGCCAGCAGCCAAACCGGGACAGCCTATGGCTACACCTTC. Translated: CASSQTGTAYGYTF. Based on the CDR3 plus reference TRBV7-8 and TRBJ1-2, the full variable domain is GAGVSQSPRYKVAKRGQDVALRCDPISGHVSLFWYQQALGQGPEFLTYFQNEAQLDKSGLPSDRFFAERPEGSVSTLKIQRTQQEDSAVYLCASSQTGTAYGYTFGSGTRLTVV.

The CDR3: CASSDGWGRHDEQYF. The DNA of the CDR3 is TGTGCCAGCAGTGACGGTTGGGGACGCCACGACGAGCAGTACTTC. V gene TRBV25-1 combines with J gene TRBJ2-7; D tentatively fits TRBD1 or TRBD2 (5 bases each). The CDR3 length is 15 residues. Trimming stripped 3 bases from V and 5 bases from J, with 17 bases between. Per the germline V gene, CDR1 is MGHDK and CDR2 is SYGVNS.

Regarding this clonotype: The junction departs from germline at one end; a sequencing error may be responsible. This chain joins TRBV20-1 and TRBJ1-1; D is perhaps TRBD1 (5 bases). The CDR3 totals 15 residues. The germline V gene encodes CDR1 DFQATT and CDR2 SNEGSKA (reference sequence). The CDR3 here is CSVRPRTGTNTEAFF. Here the CDR3 DNA reads TGCAGTGTTAGACCTCGAACAGGTACCAACACTGAAGCTTTCTTT.

The V call is TRBV20-1, the J call TRBJ1-2; 8 nucleotides align to TRBD1. Germline V CDR1 and CDR2: DFQATT, SNEGSKA (reference sequence). The CDR3 is 14 residues long. V was pared by 3 bases and J by 4 bases, with 7 bases of the junction left unmatched. In DNA form, the CDR3 reads TGCAGTGCTAGGGCGACAGGGGACGGCTATGGCTACACCTTC. It encodes CSARATGDGYGYTF.

This clonotype was observed a few times. The V gene is TRBV19, the J gene TRBJ1-1; D might be TRBD1 (6 bases). This CDR3 is 14 amino acids long. Trimming took off 5 bases at V and 5 bases at J, with 15 bases between the two ends. Germline CDR1 LNHDA, CDR2 SQIVND (reference sequence). In DNA form, the CDR3 reads TGTGCCAGTAGTGGGGCGGGGGCGAGGACTGAAGCTTTCTTT. Amino acid sequence: CASSGAGARTEAFF.

The chain links TRBV28 to TRBJ2-3; D gene ambiguous. Trimming shortened V by 8 bases and J by 7 bases, and 10 bases separated the two germline ends. Germline lookup yields CDR1 MDHEN and CDR2 SYDVKM. The CDR3 is 11 amino acids. CDR3 sequence (DNA): TGTGCCAGCTTTTATCAGTATACGCAGTATTTT. As protein: CASFYQYTQYF.

The sample holds a few counts of this clonotype. The chain employs TRBV6-5 and TRBJ1-5; a possible D gene is TRBD1 (6 bases). Germline-derived CDR1 and CDR2 are MNHEY and SVGAGI. Trimming stripped 2 bases from V and 1 base from J, with 9 bases between. This CDR3 is built from 15 residues. The CDR3 region is CASSYMGASNQPQHF. The CDR3 nucleotides are TGTGCCAGCAGTTACATGGGGGCCAGCAATCAGCCCCAGCATTTT.

J is TRBJ2-1 and V is TRBV6-1; a weak D match, TRBD2 (5 bases). The CDR3 is made up of 15 amino acids. With 2 bases removed from V and 6 bases from J, the gap between germline ends came to 14 bases. Germline CDR1 and CDR2: MNHNS and SASEGT. For the CDR3, the DNA is TGTGCCAGCAGTGAATTAGAGGGATCACTCAATGAGCAGTTCTTC. This encodes CASSELEGSLNEQFF.

The chain's CDR3 is CASSPDATEAFF. CDR3 DNA sequence: TGTGCCAGCAGTCCGGATGCCACTGAAGCTTTCTTT. V is TRBV7-2 and J is TRBJ1-1, with D uncertain. Trimming removed 6 bases at V and 4 bases at J, with 9 bases between. The CDR3 is 12 residues long. Germline V gene data show CDR1 as SGHTA and CDR2 as FQGNSA. The variable domain in full, with the rest retrieved from reference TRBV7-2 and TRBJ1-1, is GAGVSQSPSNKVTEKGKDVELRCDPISGHTALYWYRQSLGQGLEFLIYFQGNSAPDKSGLPSDRFSAERTGGSVSTLTIQRTQQEDSAVYLCASSPDATEAFFGQGTRLTVV.

The chain couples TRBV20-1 to TRBJ2-3, with D possibly called TRBD1 or TRBD2 (6 bases each). CDR1 DFQATT and CDR2 SNEGSKA come from the germline V gene (reference sequence). The CDR3 is 15 residues long. The V and J ends lost 4 bases and 3 bases respectively, with 17 bases between them. CDR3 bases: TGCAGTGCTATTGGGGGGCTACCGCAGACAGATACGCAGTATTTT. Protein: CSAIGGLPQTDTQYF.

This clonotype has just a few counts. The chain uses TRBV20-1 and TRBJ1-6, with D uncertain. CDR3 length: 14 residues. Per germline, CDR1 DFQATT and CDR2 SNEGSKA (reference sequence). Trimming cost V 3 bases and J 10 bases, with 16 bases left between them. The CDR3 reads CSARNLGGRSPLHF. The DNA of the CDR3 is TGCAGTGCTAGGAATCTCGGAGGGAGGTCACCCCTCCACTTT.

This chain joins TRBV7-2 and TRBJ2-7; D is ambiguous. This CDR3 contains 15 residues. Trimming pared 1 base from V and 0 bases from J, leaving 10 bases between. CDR1 and CDR2 from the germline V gene are SGHTA and FQGNSA. This CDR3 reads CASSLVGQASYEQYF. The CDR3 DNA reads as TGTGCCAGCAGCTTAGTCGGTCAGGCCTCCTACGAGCAGTACTTC.

This chain connects TRBV2 to TRBJ1-2; D not resolved. The CDR3 contains 14 residues. Germline V gives CDR1 SNHLY, CDR2 FYNNEI. The V end was cut by 6 bases, the J end by 0 bases, with 11 bases between. CDR3 in DNA: TGTGCCAGCAGCGCAAGGCTGTCTAACTATGGCTACACCTTC. Its translation: CASSARLSNYGYTF. Full variable domain (missing parts from reference TRBV2 and TRBJ1-2): EPEVTQTPSHQVTQMGQEVILRCVPISNHLYFYWYRQILGQKVEFLVSFYNNEISEKSEIFDDQFSVERPDGSNFTLKIRSTKLEDSAMYFCASSARLSNYGYTFGSGTRLTVV.